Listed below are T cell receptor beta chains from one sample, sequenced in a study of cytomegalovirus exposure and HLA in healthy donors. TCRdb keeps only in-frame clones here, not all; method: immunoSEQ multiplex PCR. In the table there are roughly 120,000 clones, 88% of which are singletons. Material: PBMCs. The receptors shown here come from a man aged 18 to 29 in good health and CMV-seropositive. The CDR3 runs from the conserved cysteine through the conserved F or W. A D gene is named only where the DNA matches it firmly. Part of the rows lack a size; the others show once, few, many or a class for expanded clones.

CDR3 DNA: TGCAGCGTTGCCGGGACAGGGAATCAGCCCCAGCATTTT; CDR3 protein: CSVAGTGNQPQHF; J gene: TRBJ1-5; V gene: TRBV29-1; clone size: .; D gene: TRBD1
CDR3 DNA: TGTGCCAGTAGTATCCCAGGGTATGAGCAGTTCTTC; CDR3 protein: CASSIPGYEQFF; J gene: TRBJ2-1; V gene: TRBV19; clone size: .; D gene: .
CDR3 DNA: TGTGCCAGCAGCTTAGACAGGCGGTACGAGCAGTACTTC; CDR3 protein: CASSLDRRYEQYF; J gene: TRBJ2-7; V gene: TRBV7-8; clone size: .; D gene: .
CDR3 DNA: TGTGCCAGTATAAGGGGAGGGGAAGGACAGCCCCAGCATTTT; CDR3 protein: CASIRGGEGQPQHF; J gene: TRBJ1-5; V gene: TRBV19; clone size: few; D gene: .
CDR3 DNA: TGCGCCAGCAGCCCCGGGACATCCCTCACCGGGGAGCTGTTTTTT; CDR3 protein: CASSPGTSLTGELFF; J gene: TRBJ2-2; V gene: TRBV4-1; clone size: few; D gene: .
CDR3 DNA: TGTGCCAGCAGTGCAGACTCCACCGGGGAGCTGTTTTTT; CDR3 protein: CASSADSTGELFF; J gene: TRBJ2-2; V gene: TRBV6-4; clone size: .; D gene: .
CDR3 DNA: TGCGCCAGCAGCCTACAGGGGGCGATCCCTCAAGAGACCCAGTACTTC; CDR3 protein: CASSLQGAIPQETQYF; J gene: TRBJ2-5; V gene: TRBV5-1; clone size: .; D gene: TRBD1
CDR3 DNA: TGTGCCAGCAGTTCCTTTCCGAGACAGGGGGCCTACACTGAAGCTTTCTTT; CDR3 protein: CASSSFPRQGAYTEAFF; J gene: TRBJ1-1; V gene: TRBV28; clone size: .; D gene: TRBD1
CDR3 DNA: TGTGCCAGCAGTTCCCCCGGGACAACTACCTACGAGCAGTACTTC; CDR3 protein: CASSSPGTTTYEQYF; J gene: TRBJ2-7; V gene: TRBV27; clone size: once; D gene: .
CDR3 DNA: TGTGCCAGCAGTTTAAGTACAGGGCGGAGTAACGAGCAGTACTTC; CDR3 protein: CASSLSTGRSNEQYF; J gene: TRBJ2-7; V gene: TRBV27; clone size: .; D gene: .
CDR3 DNA: TGTGCCAGCTCACCACAGGGGCGCGAGACCCAGTACTTC; CDR3 protein: CASSPQGRETQYF; J gene: TRBJ2-5; V gene: TRBV18; clone size: .; D gene: .